One and the same sample provided the 12 T cell receptor beta chains below, sequenced in a study of Ad26.COV2.S vaccination and SARS-CoV-2 variants (dated by TCRdb to 2020 to 2022). Reading the label with the study, this specimen's treatment or condition is: around 19 received Ad26.COV2.S at low or high dose, single or two shots; 5 received placebo; per-sample allocation not given. For vaccine and placebo recipients, repertoires were sequenced using samples collected on day 63 after the first injection. Receptors were amplified or captured by the immunoSEQ multiplex PCR assay. TCRdb mirrors the immuneACCESS table, restricted to in-frame sequences. Some clones are absent from its copies; in checked studies, under half trace to an unresolved V gene, and the reason for the others is unknown. The sample table shows 300,000 to 350,000 clones, and around four fifths are seen once. The ten largest clones capture under 2.5% of the sample.

Sequenced material: peripheral blood, taken in a trial of Ad26.COV2.S vaccine versus placebo. Receptors originate from a person aged 18 to 59 who received the Ad26.COV2.S COVID-19 vaccine or a placebo.

The chain has TRBV12-3 or TRBV12-4 and TRBJ2-7; D is unclear. Trimming took off 0 bases at V and 7 bases at J, with 4 bases between the two ends. The CDR3 totals 11 residues. CDR3 sequence reads: CASSLASEQYF. The CDR3 DNA reads as TGTGCCAGCAGTTTAGCGAGTGAGCAGTACTTC.

The chain is built from TRBV13 and TRBJ1-3, with D perhaps TRBD1 (6 bases). CDR1 is PRHDT and CDR2 is FYEKMQ in the germline V gene (reference sequence). The V end was cut by 2 bases, the J end by 2 bases, with 10 bases between. This CDR3 contains 15 residues. In nucleotides, the CDR3 is TGTGCCAGCAGCTTATTTGAGGGGGCTGGAAACACCATATATTTT. Amino acids: CASSLFEGAGNTIYF.

The genes are TRBV5-6 and TRBJ1-5; the D is unclear. Germline CDR1 and CDR2: SGHDT and YYEEEE. The CDR3 contains 15 residues. Trimming removed 0 bases at V and 5 bases at J, with 12 bases between. In DNA form, the CDR3 reads TGTGCCAGCAGCTTGGGGGCGGCTATAGATCAGCCCCAGCATTTT. Translation: CASSLGAAIDQPQHF.

The V gene is TRBV20-1, the J gene TRBJ2-7; possibly TRBD1 for D (6 bases). V shed 6 bases and J shed 4 bases, with 10 bases lying between them. CDR1 is DFQATT, CDR2 SNEGSKA, per germline (reference sequence). The CDR3 spans 11 residues. The CDR3 loop reads CSAEQGYEQYF. Here the CDR3 DNA reads TGCAGTGCGGAGCAGGGGTACGAGCAGTACTTC.

The chain joins TRBV3-1 (or the pseudogene TRBV3-2) to TRBJ2-7; D is undetermined. V dropped 2 bases and J dropped 3 bases, with 8 bases sitting between them. The length of the CDR3 is 13 residues. The germline V gene has CDR1 LGHDT and CDR2 YNNKEL (reference sequence). In DNA, the CDR3 is TGTGCCAGCAGCCAATACGTCAGCTACGAGCAGTACTTC. As protein: CASSQYVSYEQYF.

The chain joins TRBV5-4 to TRBJ2-1; D could derive from TRBD1 or TRBD2 (6 bases each). Germline V gene data show CDR1 as SGHNT and CDR2 as YYREEE (reference sequence). The V end was cut by 10 bases, the J end by 3 bases, with 14 bases between. The CDR3 spans 13 residues. In nucleotides, the CDR3 is TGTGCCGCAAGGGGGGCGTTCTACAATGAGCAGTTCTTC. It codes for CAARGAFYNEQFF. Using reference TRBV5-4 and TRBJ2-1 for the parts outside the CDR3, the full variable domain is ETGVTQSPTHLIKTRGQQVTLRCSSQSGHNTVSWYQQALGQGPQFIFQYYREEENGRGNFPPRFSGLQFPNYSSELNVNALELDDSALYLCAARGAFYNEQFFGPGTRLTVL.

The rearrangement joins TRBV4-2 to TRBJ2-7; 8 nucleotides match TRBD1. Unmatched junction bases numbered 9, after V lost 0 bases and J lost 2 bases. In germline, CDR1 is LGHNA, CDR2 YNFKEQ. The CDR3 contains 17 residues. DNA of the CDR3: TGTGCCAGCAGCCAAGATCAAGGGGGGACAGGTCCCTACGAGCAGTACTTC. It is translated as CASSQDQGGTGPYEQYF.

This clone occurred a few times. V and J are TRBV7-8 and TRBJ1-5; no clear D gene. Per germline, CDR1 SGHVS and CDR2 FQNEAQ. The CDR3 has 14 amino acids. The V end was cut by 1 base, the J end by 3 bases, with 7 bases between. The CDR3 spells CASSLVGPNQPQHF. DNA for the CDR3: TGTGCCAGCAGCTTAGTAGGGCCCAATCAGCCCCAGCATTTT.

The chain links TRBV7-9 to TRBJ2-3; D is unresolved. Deletions cut 2 bases from V and 4 bases from J, with 10 bases between. The CDR3 runs to 14 residues. Per germline, CDR1 SEHNR and CDR2 FQNEAQ (reference sequence). The CDR3 DNA reads TGTGCCAGCAGCTTAATTGGCGGTCCAGATACGCAGTATTTT. Amino acid sequence: CASSLIGGPDTQYF.

The V gene is TRBV19, the J gene TRBJ1-1; the D is unclear. Per germline, CDR1 LNHDA and CDR2 SQIVND (reference sequence). V was clipped by 6 bases and J by 7 bases, with 12 bases between them. The CDR3 runs 12 residues. For the CDR3, the DNA is TGTGCCAGTAGCCTCTTAGGGCATGAAGCTTTCTTT. Its protein is CASSLLGHEAFF.

The CDR3, as DNA: TGTGCCAGCAGTCCTCCCCAACAGGGGGCATCTGGAAACACCATATATTTT. It translates to CASSPPQQGASGNTIYF. The chain uses TRBV27 and TRBJ1-3; 9 nucleotides line up with TRBD1. V shed 5 bases and J 1 base; nucleotides not matched to a gene: 9. The CDR3 runs 17 residues. CDR1 is MNHEY, CDR2 SMNVEV, per germline (reference sequence).

The J gene is TRBJ1-2, the V gene TRBV15, with 7 positions matching TRBD1. V dropped 3 bases and J dropped 3; count of bases not matched to a gene: 1. Germline V gene lookup returns CDR1 LNHNV and CDR2 YYDKDF (reference sequence). The CDR3 sequence is 13 residues long. CDR3 coding DNA: TGTGCCACCAGCAGCCAGGGGGACTATGGCTACACCTTC. This gives the protein CATSSQGDYGYTF.